This TCR beta chain emerged from a study of graft-versus-host responses after intestinal transplantation. On the study more broadly: Those transplanted obtained multivisceral, liver-intestinal, or isolated intestinal grafts. Tacrolimus and steroids were given for 3 to 4 years to all recipients after anti-thymocyte globulin induction.

Produced via immunoSEQ multiplex PCR; TCRdb's table is partial and in-frame only. The repertoire holds 130,000 to 150,000 clones, with 92% as singletons. This clone was counted a few times. What it recognizes is unknown. The same CDR3 also results from other DNA sequences found in this sample. Per germline, CDR1 MDHEN and CDR2 SYDVKM. The CDR3 totals 14 residues. V lost 3 bases, J lost 0 bases, and 6 bases lay in between. This sequence originates from a human donor who received an intestinal transplant. The chain couples TRBV28 to TRBJ2-1, with a possible D match to TRBD2 (6 bases). The sequenced sample was unstimulated CD4+ T cells sorted from spleen or lymph node cells, obtained before intestinal transplant. This CDR3 is CASSLGGSYNEQFF. The CDR3 bases are TGTGCCAGCAGTTTGGGGGGCTCCTACAATGAGCAGTTCTTC.